The TCR beta chain under discussion was sequenced for a study of shared clonotypes between healthy human individuals. Study observations and caveats: Generation probabilities of non-shared clonotypes were lower (relative to those shared by all four donors).

Sequenced by immunoSEQ multiplex PCR; TCRdb stores in-frame clones only, minus some. The top ten clones hold about 0.37% of a sample with 2 million to 2.5 million clones, more than 85% of them seen once. A note on this clone: The antigen is unknown.

Sequenced sample: naive CD4+ T cells from PBMCs. The subset denotes: CD45RA+ positively selected. This clonotype was obtained from a man aged 18 to 29 in good health. Some clones in this sample may be carry-over from other donors' samples.

CDR3: CASTTTGGGYILRNQPQHF. CDR3 DNA: TGTGCCAGCACAACGACAGGGGGAGGGTATATCCTCCGCAATCAGCCCCAGCATTTT. The gene calls are TRBV28 and TRBJ1-5; 9 bases align to TRBD1. Germline assignment: CDR1 MDHEN and CDR2 SYDVKM. J lost 2 bases, V lost 7 bases, and 18 bases had no gene match. CDR3 length equals 19 residues.